Below are 32 T cell receptor beta chains sequenced from a single sample in a study of blood T cell repertoires in COVID-19. Sequencing was performed with immunoSEQ multiplex PCR; in TCRdb, only in-frame clones are kept and a portion is missing. The sample yields 150,000 to 200,000 clones, 80% seen once. What was sequenced was PBMCs or T cells enriched from blood (not recorded which). These receptors all come from a man aged 35 to 55 who had recovered from COVID-19.

The DNA of the CDR3 is TGTGCCAGTAAGAGCACAGGGAAGGGCAATCAGCCCCAGCATTTT. Protein product: CASKSTGKGNQPQHF. The rearrangement links TRBV19 to TRBJ1-5; D is possibly TRBD1 (6 bases). Germline-derived CDR1 and CDR2 are LNHDA and SQIVND (reference sequence). The CDR3 spans 15 residues. V lost 7 bases and J 2 bases, leaving 15 bases between the germline ends.

This clone has just a few counts. This chain joins TRBV7-9 and TRBJ1-6; TRBD1 matches at 9 bases. After removal of 2 bases from V and 11 bases from J, the junction contained 1 base not matched to a gene. CDR3 length: 13 residues. Per germline, CDR1 SEHNR and CDR2 FQNEAQ (reference sequence). The CDR3: CASSLRDRAPLHF. The CDR3 DNA is TGTGCCAGCAGCTTAAGGGACAGGGCACCCCTCCACTTT.

The chain is built from TRBV11-2 and TRBJ1-6, with 9 bases that match TRBD1. CDR3 length: 15 residues. Trimming cost V 5 bases and J 8 bases; bases outside gene matches: 7. The germline V gene has CDR1 SGHAT and CDR2 FQNNGV. The CDR3, as DNA: TGTGCCAGCAGCACGGACAGGGGTACCCATTCACCCCTCCACTTT. Protein product: CASSTDRGTHSPLHF.

The rearrangement joins TRBV7-7 to TRBJ2-1, with 12 bases lining up with TRBD2. Germline CDR1 is SSHAT and CDR2 is FNYEAQ (reference sequence). The V gene end was trimmed by 1 base and the J gene end by 6 bases; junction bases not matched to a gene: 4. The CDR3 is made up of 16 amino acids. For the CDR3, the DNA is TGTGCCAGCAGCTTAGGTCCTAGCGGGGGGGTCAATGAGCAGTTCTTC. Residues: CASSLGPSGGVNEQFF.

The rearrangement links TRBV29-1 to TRBJ1-1, with 12 bases that match TRBD1. Trimming cost V 7 bases and J 3 bases; bases outside gene matches: 12. The CDR3 contains 16 residues. Looked up from germline, CDR1 is SQVTM and CDR2 is ANQGSEA. The CDR3 sequence: CSAKGQGAREDTEAFF. In DNA form, the CDR3 reads TGCAGCGCCAAGGGACAGGGGGCGAGAGAAGACACTGAAGCTTTCTTT.

The V and J genes are TRBV6-5 and TRBJ2-1, with 7 bases lining up with TRBD2. Looked up from germline, CDR1 is MNHEY and CDR2 is SVGAGI. J lost 8 bases, V lost 6 bases, and 7 bases had no gene match. This CDR3 has 13 amino acids. The DNA for the CDR3 is TGTGCCAGCAGCTGGACTAGTTGGGATGAGCAGTTCTTC. This codes for CASSWTSWDEQFF.

The rearrangement uses TRBV9 and TRBJ2-3; TRBD2 agrees at 12 bases. The CDR3 consists of 18 residues. Unmatched junction bases numbered 11, after V lost 0 bases and J lost 6 bases. Germline V gene data show CDR1 as SGDLS and CDR2 as YYNGEE. Written as DNA, the CDR3 is TGTGCCAGCAGCGTAGATGGTCCTAGCGGGGGGGCAGCGGATACGCAGTATTTT. Its protein is CASSVDGPSGGAADTQYF. The full variable domain, its missing parts supplied by reference TRBV9 and TRBJ2-3, is DSGVTQTPKHLITATGQRVTLRCSPRSGDLSVYWYQQSLDQGLQFLIQYYNGEERAKGNILERFSAQQFPDLHSELNLSSLELGDSALYFCASSVDGPSGGAADTQYFGPGTRLTVL.

The chain carries TRBV4-1 and TRBJ2-5; 7 bases align to TRBD1. The CDR3 spans 15 residues. Germline CDR1 MGHRA, CDR2 YSYEKL. The V and J ends lost 1 base and 9 bases, in that order; junction bases with no gene match: 11. The DNA for the CDR3 is TGCGCCAGCAGCCAAGCGGGACAGACGAGAGGGGCCCAGTACTTC. Translated, it gives CASSQAGQTRGAQYF.

The chain is built from TRBV24-1 and TRBJ2-2; TRBD2 might be the D (6 bases). Trimming took off 7 bases at V and 9 bases at J, with 8 bases between the two ends. Germline CDR1 is KGHDR and CDR2 is SFDVKD. The CDR3 runs to 11 residues. The CDR3, as DNA: TGTGCCACCAGGGGGGGATGGGAGCTGTTTTTT. Translated: CATRGGWELFF.

The chain links TRBV5-1 to TRBJ2-3; D not certain. The CDR3 runs to 15 residues. The V end lost 0 bases, the J end lost 0 bases, and 8 bases lay between the germline ends. The germline V gene encodes CDR1 SGHRS and CDR2 YFSETQ. CDR3: CASSLALDSTDTQYF. The CDR3 DNA reads as TGCGCCAGCAGCTTGGCCTTAGATAGCACAGATACGCAGTATTTT.

This chain connects TRBV5-1 to TRBJ2-3; D is perhaps TRBD2 (6 bases). V lost 4 bases to trimming and J lost 6 bases, with 21 bases between them. This CDR3 spans 16 amino acids. The germline V gene has CDR1 SGHRS and CDR2 YFSETQ. CDR3 coding DNA: TGCGCCAGCAGCCCCCCAATGGGGGGAAGGGTCGATACGCAGTATTTT. Translated: CASSPPMGGRVDTQYF.

The V and J genes are TRBV5-6 and TRBJ1-2; 7 positions match TRBD1. Germline values: CDR1 SGHDT, CDR2 YYEEEE. The CDR3 runs to 15 residues. The V segment lost 4 bases and the J segment 5 bases; nucleotides outside the gene matches: 11. The CDR3 is CASSPQPGQIYGYTF. DNA of the CDR3: TGTGCCAGCAGCCCCCAACCGGGACAGATTTATGGCTACACCTTC. Variable domain in full (rest from reference TRBV5-6 and TRBJ1-2): DAGVTQSPTHLIKTRGQQVTLRCSPKSGHDTVSWYQQALGQGPQFIFQYYEEEERQRGNFPDRFSGHQFPNYSSELNVNALLLGDSALYLCASSPQPGQIYGYTFGSGTRLTVV.

This clone appeared a single time. The gene calls are TRBV5-1 and TRBJ2-4, with D maybe TRBD1 (7 bases). Germline assignment: CDR1 SGHRS and CDR2 YFSETQ. CDR3 size: 19 residues. Between the trimmed V and J ends, which lost 6 bases and 0 bases, there was a span of 25 bases. The CDR3 here is CASKARGTEGDLAKNIQYF. In DNA form, the CDR3 reads TGCGCCAGCAAAGCTCGGGGGACAGAGGGAGACCTAGCCAAAAACATTCAGTACTTC.

The chain employs TRBV19 and TRBJ2-1, with 8 positions matching TRBD2. CDR3 size: 17 residues. The V segment lost 6 bases and the J segment 4 bases; nucleotides outside the gene matches: 14. The germline CDR1 and CDR2 sequences are LNHDA and SQIVND (reference sequence). CDR3 amino acids: CASSPDVAGRSYNEQFF. CDR3 in DNA: TGTGCCAGTAGCCCAGATGTAGCGGGGCGATCATACAATGAGCAGTTCTTC.

The V call is TRBV6-6, the J call TRBJ1-3; a possible D gene is TRBD1 (6 bases). Germline V gene lookup returns CDR1 MNHNY and CDR2 SVGAGI (reference sequence). The CDR3 spans 16 residues. With 4 bases removed from V and 0 bases from J, the gap between germline ends came to 13 bases. In DNA form, the CDR3 reads TGTGCCAGCAGTTTAAGGACAGAAAACTCTGGAAACACCATATATTTT. Translating it yields CASSLRTENSGNTIYF.

Here the CDR3 reads CASSPISGTGVRGSTEAFF. The DNA for the CDR3 is TGTGCCAGCAGCCCCATTTCCGGGACAGGGGTACGGGGTTCCACTGAAGCTTTCTTT. The rearrangement uses TRBV9 and TRBJ1-1, with 10 bases identical to TRBD1. The CDR3 runs to 19 residues. V lost 4 bases to trimming and J lost 4 bases; unmatched junction nucleotides: 19. Germline-derived CDR1 and CDR2 are SGDLS and YYNGEE.

V gene TRBV18 combines with J gene TRBJ1-6, with 9 nucleotides matching TRBD1. Per germline, CDR1 KGHSH and CDR2 LQKENI. The CDR3 extends over 17 amino acids. V lost 2 bases to trimming and J lost 10 bases; unmatched junction nucleotides: 12. The CDR3 is CASSPFDPPTGGSPLHF. The CDR3 DNA sequence: TGTGCCAGCTCACCATTCGATCCACCGACAGGGGGATCACCCCTCCACTTT. The entire variable domain, with the rest obtained from reference TRBV18 and TRBJ1-6, is as follows: NAGVMQNPRHLVRRRGQEARLRCSPMKGHSHVYWYRQLPEEGLKFMVYLQKENIIDESGMPKERFSAEFPKEGPSILRIQQVVRGDSAAYFCASSPFDPPTGGSPLHFGNGTRLTVT.

CDR3 DNA sequence: TGTGCCAGCGTCTTGACAGTAGGAGGGGAGCTGTTTTTT. This translates into CASVLTVGGELFF. The V and J genes are TRBV2 and TRBJ2-2, with D tentatively TRBD1 (5 bases). The CDR3 sequence is 13 residues long. Germline-derived CDR1 and CDR2 are SNHLY and FYNNEI. The V and J ends lost 8 bases and 8 bases respectively, with 15 bases between them. Together with reference TRBV2 and TRBJ2-2, the CDR3 gives the full variable domain: EPEVTQTPSHQVTQMGQEVILRCVPISNHLYFYWYRQILGQKVEFLVSFYNNEISEKSEIFDDQFSVERPDGSNFTLKIRSTKLEDSAMYFCASVLTVGGELFFGEGSRLTVL.

This rearrangement joins TRBV2 to TRBJ2-3, with D maybe TRBD1 (6 bases). The V and J ends lost 3 bases and 4 bases respectively, with 17 bases between them. The CDR3 loop spans 16 amino acids. CDR1 and CDR2 (germline): SNHLY, FYNNEI. The CDR3 reads CASSEGARALADTQYF. CDR3 coding DNA: TGTGCCAGCAGTGAGGGGGCCAGGGCTCTCGCAGATACGCAGTATTTT. Supplemented by reference TRBV2 and TRBJ2-3, the full variable domain reads EPEVTQTPSHQVTQMGQEVILRCVPISNHLYFYWYRQILGQKVEFLVSFYNNEISEKSEIFDDQFSVERPDGSNFTLKIRSTKLEDSAMYFCASSEGARALADTQYFGPGTRLTVL.

This rearrangement joins TRBV3-1 (or the pseudogene TRBV3-2) to TRBJ1-6; D is unresolved. This CDR3 has 10 residues. The V end was cut by 3 bases, the J end by 14 bases, with 5 bases between. Germline V CDR1 and CDR2: LGHDT, YNNKEL (reference sequence). CDR3 coding DNA: TGTGCCAGCAGCCAGTCCACCCTCCACTTT. Translation gives CASSQSTLHF.

The chain carries TRBV7-8 and TRBJ2-7; 8 bases line up with TRBD2. J lost 6 bases, V lost 1 base, and 17 bases had no gene match. The CDR3 is 18 residues long. Germline CDR1 reads SGHVS; CDR2 reads FQNEAQ. This CDR3 is CASSLVGAGGAIDSEQYF. The CDR3 bases are TGTGCCAGCAGCTTAGTGGGGGCGGGGGGAGCCATCGACTCCGAGCAGTACTTC.

The genes are TRBV19 and TRBJ1-2, with 7 positions matching TRBD1. The junction had 7 bases not matched to a gene; V was cut back by 6 bases and J by 6 bases. This CDR3 has 13 residues. Per the germline V gene, CDR1 is LNHDA and CDR2 is SQIVND (reference sequence). CDR3 amino acids: CASSLRDRNGYTF. CDR3 DNA: TGTGCCAGTAGCCTCCGGGACAGAAATGGCTACACCTTC.

The rearrangement joins TRBV24-1 to TRBJ2-1; D is perhaps TRBD1 (8 bases). V lost 7 bases and J lost 5, with 14 bases in between. The CDR3 extends over 14 amino acids. Germline V CDR1 and CDR2: KGHDR, SFDVKD. This chain's CDR3 is CATRRTGRDNEQFF. Here the CDR3 DNA reads TGTGCCACCAGAAGGACAGGGAGGGACAATGAGCAGTTCTTC.

The count of this clone is one. The chain uses TRBV29-1 and TRBJ1-1; TRBD1 matches at 8 bases. This CDR3 has 12 residues. With V trimmed by 4 bases and J by 7 bases, 5 bases remained unmatched. Germline assignment: CDR1 SQVTM and CDR2 ANQGSEA. The CDR3 DNA sequence: TGCAGCGTTGGGGCAGGGGGCGGTGAAGCTTTCTTT. It translates to CSVGAGGGEAFF.

The gene calls are TRBV27 and TRBJ1-6, with a weak D call TRBD1 (6 bases). The length of the CDR3 is 15 residues. The germline V gene encodes CDR1 MNHEY and CDR2 SMNVEV (reference sequence). V lost 2 bases and J 14 bases, leaving 19 bases between the germline ends. CDR3 DNA: TGTGCCAGCAGTTTAGTCCGGGGGCCCGGGGGGACCCTCCACTTT. It translates to CASSLVRGPGGTLHF.

Only a few counts were recorded for this clone. The chain carries TRBV12-3 or TRBV12-4 and TRBJ2-2, with D possibly TRBD2 on 6 matching bases. The CDR3 sequence is 13 residues long. Deletions cut 3 bases from V and 5 bases from J, with 7 bases between. CDR3 protein: CASSLRETGELFF. The CDR3 coding sequence is TGTGCCAGCAGTTTGCGGGAAACCGGGGAGCTGTTTTTT.

The chain carries TRBV5-4 and TRBJ2-1; 11 bases align to TRBD2. Trimming took 0 bases from V and 6 from J; bases not matched to a gene: 2. Germline V gives CDR1 SGHNT, CDR2 YYREEE (reference sequence). The CDR3 has 15 residues. The CDR3 bases are TGTGCCAGCAGCTTGGAAGGACTAGCGGGCAATGAGCAGTTCTTC. Protein product: CASSLEGLAGNEQFF.

This chain uses TRBV19 with TRBJ1-2; 7 bases fit TRBD1. Germline loops: CDR1 LNHDA, CDR2 SQIVND (reference sequence). This CDR3 is 13 amino acids long. Unmatched junction bases numbered 9, after V lost 7 bases and J lost 7 bases. The chain's CDR3 is CASTPTGSAGYTF. CDR3 DNA sequence: TGTGCCAGTACCCCGACAGGGTCGGCTGGCTACACCTTC.

This chain uses TRBV2 with TRBJ1-1; TRBD1 might be the D (6 bases). This CDR3 has 16 amino acids. Germline V CDR1 and CDR2: SNHLY, FYNNEI. V lost 2 bases, J lost 11 bases, and 24 bases lay in between. CDR3 loop: CASSEFGARAGAGAFF. CDR3 nucleotide sequence: TGTGCCAGCAGTGAATTTGGAGCCCGTGCGGGGGCCGGGGCTTTCTTT.

A word on this clone: In the same sample, other DNA sequences code for this CDR3. The chain has TRBV30 and TRBJ1-5; no reliable D call. This CDR3 contains 12 residues. With 3 bases removed from V and 2 bases from J, the gap between germline ends came to 5 bases. The germline V gene has CDR1 GTSNPN and CDR2 SVGIG (reference sequence). CDR3 in DNA: TGTGCCTGGAGCGGGGGCAATCAGCCCCAGCATTTT. Translated: CAWSGGNQPQHF.

V usage is TRBV7-8 and J usage is TRBJ1-5; TRBD1 might be the D (5 bases). Trimming pared 7 bases from V and 3 bases from J, leaving 10 bases between. Germline lookup yields CDR1 SGHVS and CDR2 FQNEAQ. This CDR3 spans 13 amino acids. For the CDR3, the DNA is TGTGCCAGCAAGGGGCCGTCCAATCAGCCCCAGCATTTT. Its translation: CASKGPSNQPQHF.

The chain links TRBV18 to TRBJ2-3, with D tentatively TRBD1 (5 bases). The ends were cut back, 1 base at V and 2 bases at J, with 7 bases in the middle. The CDR3 sequence is 14 residues long. Germline lookup yields CDR1 KGHSH and CDR2 LQKENI. CDR3 DNA sequence: TGTGCCAGCTCACCACGACAGCACACAGATACGCAGTATTTT. As protein: CASSPRQHTDTQYF.